Detailed here is one TCR beta chain. There are a few counts of this clone. It lacks a known antigen. Base quality data are lacking; no much larger clone is found one base away. V trim: 5 bases; J trim: 0 bases; unmatched bases: 2. The germline V gene (reference sequence) specifies LGHDT as CDR1 and YNNKEL as CDR2. The CDR3 numbers 14 residues from cysteine through phenylalanine. CDR3 DNA only is kept here, 42 bases in frame from base 1. The record originates from a study of blood T cell repertoires in COVID-19 (TCRdb year 2020). Some background on the complete study: The collaborator samples originated in the United States, Italy and Spain and spanned the acute and convalescent phases of COVID-19. The repertoires were released in a freely available public database intended as a resource for research on the immune response to SARS-CoV-2. Deeply sampled blood TCRbeta repertoires from subjects exposed to, actively infected with, or recovered from COVID-19 were included in the dataset. The material from the prospective study consisted of cDNA or gDNA derived from T cells, B-cell-depleted T cells, or PBMCs. Where HLA class I and class II types were available, the types were taken from metadata supplied by the sample provider, not from assay-based typing. The samples were drawn from the first 160 participants of the ongoing ImmuneRACE study and from 1,254 subjects provided by 6 global collaborators. A de-identified subject ID, COVID-19 status, age in years and sex were almost always included in the sample metadata. Results the study describes overall, beyond this receptor: How much clinical and demographic metadata was included differed by source and by participant, and the metadata was provided uncurated.

The collaborating institutions used their own protocols to collect whole blood in K2EDTA tubes. For TCRbeta analysis, collaborators shipped samples as frozen whole blood, isolated PBMCs, or DNA extracted from either of those sample types. The immunoSEQ Assay, a bias-controlled multiplex PCR, was used to amplify TCRbeta CDR3 regions from genomic DNA. From the authors' description of their analysis: The number of nucleated cells in each sample was estimated by amplification of reference gene primers within the assay. To quantify the absolute abundance of each unique TCRbeta CDR3 rearrangement, sequence reads were collapsed and filtered. Productive Simpson clonality was computed per sample as the square root of Simpson's diversity index over productive rearrangements. TCRdb holds this immuneACCESS table with in-frame rearrangements only. Some clones are missing; in checked studies, unresolved V genes explain under half, and the rest has no known cause. Clone size and V and J calls were adopted from that table, with D and trimming inferred from the DNA. The sample table contains about 250,000 clones; only one count was recorded for over 70% of them. 6% to 9.5% of the sample belongs to the ten largest clones.

The sample comprised peripheral blood. The TCR sequence derives from a woman over 75 with acute or convalescent COVID-19. This sequence uses TRBV3-1 (or the pseudogene TRBV3-2) and TRBJ2-3, and TRBD2 matches 7 of the central bases. The DNA reads TGTGCCAGCAGCTATAGCGGGAGCACAGATACGCAGTATTTT. It specifies CASSYSGSTDTQYF.